These 8 T cell receptor beta chains originate from one sample sequenced in a study of blood T cell repertoires in COVID-19. The protocol was immunoSEQ multiplex PCR, while the TCRdb copy is restricted to in-frame clones and leaves out a portion. The table includes over 130,000 clones, about 82% detected once. Source material: peripheral blood. All receptors derive from a man aged 45-60 years with acute or convalescent COVID-19.

This clone was counted a single time. V usage is TRBV6-5 and J usage is TRBJ1-2; D remains ambiguous. The CDR3 is 13 residues long. From germline, CDR1 is MNHEY and CDR2 SVGAGI. V was clipped by 4 bases and J by 7 bases, with 13 bases between them. The CDR3 bases are TGTGCCAGCAGTTTGGAGGCGCTTGGTGGCTACACCTTC. Its translation is CASSLEALGGYTF.

The chain employs TRBV10-1 and TRBJ2-1, with 10 bases fitting TRBD1. The V gene's germline CDR1 is WNHNN and CDR2 SYGVQD (reference sequence). The CDR3 runs 19 residues. V shed 6 bases and J 1 base; nucleotides not matched to a gene: 15. CDR3 amino acids: CASSGDGTGVTNSYNEQFF. The CDR3 nucleotides are TGCGCCAGCAGCGGGGACGGGACAGGGGTTACTAATTCCTACAATGAGCAGTTCTTC.

CDR3: CASSNSGRAPGELFF. For the CDR3, the DNA is TGTGCCAGCAGCAATAGCGGGAGGGCCCCCGGGGAGCTGTTTTTT. The rearrangement uses TRBV5-6 and TRBJ2-2; 11 bases are a match to TRBD2. V shed 4 bases, J shed 6 bases, and the junction held 5 bases outside the gene matches. CDR1 and CDR2 from the germline V gene are SGHDT and YYEEEE. CDR3 length: 15 amino acids.

The J gene is TRBJ1-2, the V gene TRBV5-6; D gene unclear. CDR3 length: 14 residues. V shed 7 bases and J shed 0 bases, with 13 bases lying between them. Germline CDR1 reads SGHDT; CDR2 reads YYEEEE. CDR3 residues: CASGKEYPNYGYTF. As DNA, the CDR3 is TGTGCCAGCGGAAAGGAGTACCCTAACTATGGCTACACCTTC. The full variable domain, in which reference TRBV5-6 and TRBJ1-2 provide the parts outside the CDR3, is DAGVTQSPTHLIKTRGQQVTLRCSPKSGHDTVSWYQQALGQGPQFIFQYYEEEERQRGNFPDRFSGHQFPNYSSELNVNALLLGDSALYLCASGKEYPNYGYTFGSGTRLTVV.

The V call is TRBV18, the J call TRBJ2-3, with 8 bases that match TRBD2. Germline lookup yields CDR1 KGHSH and CDR2 LQKENI. This CDR3 comprises 17 residues. J lost 4 bases, V lost 4 bases, and 13 bases had no gene match. As DNA, the CDR3 is TGTGCCAGCTCACGACAAACCCGGGGGGGTTTCGCAGATACGCAGTATTTT. This translates into CASSRQTRGGFADTQYF. Drawing the rest from reference TRBV18 and TRBJ2-3, the complete variable domain is NAGVMQNPRHLVRRRGQEARLRCSPMKGHSHVYWYRQLPEEGLKFMVYLQKENIIDESGMPKERFSAEFPKEGPSILRIQQVVRGDSAAYFCASSRQTRGGFADTQYFGPGTRLTVL.

This rearrangement joins TRBV5-6 to TRBJ1-6; D uncertain. The ends were cut back, 1 base at V and 5 bases at J, with 13 bases in the middle. The CDR3 length is 16 residues. Germline CDR1 reads SGHDT; CDR2 reads YYEEEE. The CDR3 reads CASSLWRNSHNSPLHF. CDR3 bases: TGTGCCAGCAGCTTGTGGAGGAACTCACATAATTCACCCCTCCACTTT.

In its sample, this clone was seen a few times. This sequence joins TRBV27 and TRBJ1-1; 8 bases line up with TRBD1. J was trimmed by 1 base and V by 7 bases; bases with no gene match: 2. CDR3 length equals 13 residues. CDR1 and CDR2 (germline): MNHEY, SMNVEV (reference sequence). CDR3 region: CASKTGENTEAFF. The CDR3 DNA sequence: TGTGCCAGCAAGACAGGGGAGAACACTGAAGCTTTCTTT.

The V and J genes are TRBV5-5 and TRBJ2-7; D might be TRBD2 (5 bases). This CDR3 region has 12 residues. The ends were cut back, 0 bases at V and 6 bases at J, with 7 bases in the middle. Germline V lookup: CDR1 SGHKS, CDR2 YYEKEE (reference sequence). CDR3 coding DNA: TGTGCCAGCAGCTTGGTGGCGGGCGAGCAGTACTTC. It yields the protein CASSLVAGEQYF.